The 21 T cell receptor beta chains below were found in one sample sequenced in a study of post-analysis software for immune sequencing data. The library was made from cDNA and included unique molecular identifiers. TCRdb re-analysed the PCR reads in MiXCR, keeping a single row per CDR3 protein. The table records hundreds of thousands of distinct CDR3 sequences, 55% to 70% of them present only once. Findings of the study overall: TRBV segments more frequent in patients than in controls numbered five and included TRBV5-6, TRBV5-1 and TRBV20-1.

Their target antigens are unknown. The sequenced sample was blood. The origin of the receptors is a girl aged 2 to 9 with multiple sclerosis.

This rearrangement joins TRBV6-2 or TRBV6-3 to TRBJ2-6; D gene uncertain. The V end lost 6 bases, the J end lost 0 bases, and 6 bases lay between the germline ends. The CDR3 totals 14 residues. Germline assignment: CDR1 MNHEY and CDR2 SVGEGT. The CDR3 loop is CASRWISGANVLTF. The CDR3, as DNA: TGTGCCAGCAGGTGGATCTCTGGGGCCAACGTCCTGACTTTC.

This clonotype has a handful of counts. This chain connects TRBV4-3 to TRBJ2-1; tentative D call: TRBD2 (6 bases). CDR1 and CDR2 from the germline V gene are LGHNA and YSLEER. CDR3 size: 16 residues. V lost 1 base, J lost 2 bases, and 12 bases lay in between. In DNA form, the CDR3 reads TGCGCCAGCAGCCAAGTGACTAGTTTTCCCTACAATGAGCAGTTCTTC. Amino acids: CASSQVTSFPYNEQFF.

This clonotype occurred once. This chain links TRBV20-1 with TRBJ1-2; no clear D. Germline V gene lookup returns CDR1 DFQATT and CDR2 SNEGSKA (reference sequence). V shed 0 bases and J shed 4 bases, with 18 bases lying between them. The CDR3 extends over 16 amino acids. CDR3 DNA sequence: TGCAGTGCTAGAGATTACAGAAGTCCTCGGGGCTATGGCTACACCTTC. Translating it yields CSARDYRSPRGYGYTF.

The chain recombines TRBV7-2 with TRBJ2-3; TRBD2 is a possible D gene (5 bases). The CDR3 has 14 residues. Germline V CDR1 and CDR2: SGHTA, FQGNSA. Trimming cost V 1 base and J 4 bases, with 9 bases left between them. The CDR3 DNA reads TGTGCCAGCAGCTTAGTCGGGCGGGCAGATACGCAGTATTTT. Amino acid sequence: CASSLVGRADTQYF.

The gene calls are TRBV4-2 and TRBJ2-2, with 12 nucleotides matching TRBD2. Per the germline V gene, CDR1 is LGHNA and CDR2 is YNFKEQ. The CDR3 is 19 residues long. V lost 1 base to trimming and J lost 0 bases; unmatched junction nucleotides: 6. This CDR3 reads CASSQGGLAGVANTGELFF. The DNA of the CDR3 is TGTGCCAGCAGCCAAGGGGGACTAGCGGGTGTGGCGAACACCGGGGAGCTGTTTTTT.

The V call is TRBV6-6, the J call TRBJ2-3; 7 bases line up with TRBD1. This CDR3 contains 16 residues. Trimming cost V 5 bases and J 3 bases; bases outside gene matches: 11. The germline V gene has CDR1 MNHNY and CDR2 SVGAGI (reference sequence). The CDR3 sequence is CASSLNRDSRTDTQYF. The CDR3 DNA is TGTGCCAGCAGTCTGAACCGGGACAGCCGAACAGATACGCAGTATTTT.

This CDR3 is CSVGNGIPGSGGETQYF. Here the CDR3 DNA reads TGCAGCGTTGGAAACGGCATCCCGGGCTCGGGGGGGGAGACCCAGTACTTC. The genes are TRBV29-1 and TRBJ2-5; the match to TRBD2 covers 8 bases. Germline CDR1 is SQVTM and CDR2 is ANQGSEA. Losses at the gene ends were 4 bases for V and 5 bases for J; bases not matched to a gene: 18. The CDR3 is 17 amino acids.

The CDR3 here is CSAYGMNTEAFF. The CDR3 bases are TGCAGTGCTTACGGAATGAACACTGAAGCTTTCTTT. The V call is TRBV20-1, the J call TRBJ1-1; the D is unclear. The CDR3 spans 12 residues. The V gene's germline CDR1 is DFQATT and CDR2 SNEGSKA (reference sequence). Trimming took 5 bases from V and 0 from J, leaving 7 bases between them.

A single count supports this clonotype. The chain employs TRBV20-1 and TRBJ2-1; 8 bases map to TRBD2. Germline-derived CDR1 and CDR2 are DFQATT and SNEGSKA (reference sequence). The junction had 12 bases not matched to a gene; V was cut back by 2 bases and J by 0 bases. The CDR3 is 18 residues long. The CDR3: CSARRSSGLGNSYNEQFF. The CDR3 DNA follows: TGCAGTGCTAGAAGGTCTAGCGGGTTGGGGAACTCCTACAATGAGCAGTTCTTC.

The J gene is TRBJ2-1, the V gene TRBV10-3, with 12 bases matching TRBD2. CDR1 is ENHRY, CDR2 SYGVKD, per germline. This CDR3 is 15 amino acids long. With V trimmed by 6 bases and J by 4 bases, 4 bases remained unmatched. The CDR3 DNA sequence: TGTGCCATCAGACCTCTAGCGGGAGGGTACAATGAGCAGTTCTTC. Translation gives CAIRPLAGGYNEQFF.

The chain joins TRBV25-1 to TRBJ2-1; 7 bases line up with TRBD2. The J segment lost 12 bases and the V segment lost 2 bases, leaving 13 bases of the junction unmatched. CDR1 MGHDK and CDR2 SYGVNS come from the germline V gene. The CDR3 runs to 15 residues. In DNA form, the CDR3 reads TGTGCCAGCAGTGAACCGGGACCCTCTTGGGAGGGGCAGTTCTTC. It specifies CASSEPGPSWEGQFF.

This chain joins TRBV29-1 and TRBJ2-2; D is perhaps TRBD1 (5 bases). Trimming took 0 bases from V and 7 from J, leaving 9 bases between them. The CDR3 runs to 13 residues. In germline, CDR1 is SQVTM, CDR2 ANQGSEA. The CDR3 spells CSVEEGVIGELFF. The CDR3 region has the DNA TGCAGCGTTGAAGAAGGGGTAATCGGGGAGCTGTTTTTT.

This clonotype was seen only a few times. The chain combines TRBV29-1 with TRBJ1-2, with no clear D. There are 13 residues in the CDR3. Trimming shortened V by 5 bases and J by 0 bases, and 10 bases separated the two germline ends. Per the germline V gene, CDR1 is SQVTM and CDR2 is ANQGSEA. CDR3 amino acids: CSVSPTTNYGYTF. CDR3 nucleotides: TGCAGCGTTTCGCCCACCACTAACTATGGCTACACCTTC. The full variable domain, in which reference TRBV29-1 and TRBJ1-2 provide the parts outside the CDR3, is SAVISQKPSRDICQRGTSLTIQCQVDSQVTMMFWYRQQPGQSLTLIATANQGSEATYESGFVIDKFPISRPNLTFSTLTVSNMSPEDSSIYLCSVSPTTNYGYTFGSGTRLTVV.

The chain uses TRBV29-1 and TRBJ1-2; possibly TRBD1 for D (5 bases). V shed 6 bases and J shed 4 bases, with 9 bases lying between them. This CDR3 spans 11 amino acids. Germline V lookup: CDR1 SQVTM, CDR2 ANQGSEA. CDR3 sequence (DNA): TGCAGCGTCCAGGGAAGCTATGGCTACACCTTC. Protein product: CSVQGSYGYTF.

The CDR3 bases are TGCGCCAGCAGCGCACCGCTACGGACAGGGACGATCCAAGAGACCCAGTACTTC. The encoded protein is CASSAPLRTGTIQETQYF. This chain joins TRBV5-1 and TRBJ2-5; 8 bases match TRBD1. The CDR3 spans 18 residues. V was pared by 4 bases and J by 1 base, with 15 bases of the junction left unmatched. The germline V gene encodes CDR1 SGHRS and CDR2 YFSETQ.

In its sample, this clonotype was seen a few times. This chain connects TRBV6-4 to TRBJ2-1; D call uncertain. The CDR3 is made up of 14 amino acids. Trimming stripped 6 bases from V and 8 bases from J, with 17 bases between. Per the germline V gene, CDR1 is MRHNA and CDR2 is SNTAGT. The CDR3 region has the DNA TGTGCCAGCAGCCACCGCGGCGGAAGGGATGAGCAGTTCTTC. Its translation is CASSHRGGRDEQFF.

The chain uses TRBV5-1 and TRBJ2-1; 10 bases agree with TRBD1. The V and J ends lost 5 bases and 0 bases, in that order; junction bases with no gene match: 2. The CDR3 length is 15 residues. Germline CDR1 reads SGHRS; CDR2 reads YFSETQ. The CDR3 sequence: CASRRTGGSYNEQFF. CDR3 nucleotide sequence: TGCGCCAGCAGGAGGACAGGGGGCTCCTACAATGAGCAGTTCTTC.

The gene calls are TRBV25-1 and TRBJ2-1; D is undetermined. This CDR3 has 13 residues. Germline CDR1 reads MGHDK; CDR2 reads SYGVNS. V was shortened by 3 bases and J by 0 bases, with 3 bases between the two germline ends. The CDR3 DNA reads TGTGCCAGCAGTGACAACTCCTACAATGAGCAGTTCTTC. Residues: CASSDNSYNEQFF.

Here the CDR3 reads CSAIRTGVGGYTF. In nucleotides, the CDR3 is TGCAGTGCTATTAGGACAGGGGTCGGTGGCTACACCTTC. J is TRBJ1-2 and V is TRBV20-1; TRBD1 matches 9 bases. This CDR3 contains 13 residues. Trimming removed 4 bases from V and 7 bases from J; junction bases left unmatched: 7. Germline V gene sequence: CDR1 DFQATT, CDR2 SNEGSKA (reference sequence).

Points on this clonotype: The junction departs from the called germline gene at one end, perhaps through a read error. The chain is built from TRBV5-1 and TRBJ2-1; D is unresolved. The germline CDR1 and CDR2 sequences are SGHRS and YFSETQ. This CDR3 contains 13 residues. The chain's CDR3 is CAGSLSRYNEQFF. CDR3 nucleotides: TGCGCCGGCAGCTTGTCCAGATACAATGAGCAGTTCTTC.

This clonotype appeared once. The genes are TRBV20-1 and TRBJ1-1; D remains ambiguous. CDR3 length: 15 amino acids. V lost 1 base and J 0 bases, leaving 12 bases between the germline ends. Germline V gene lookup returns CDR1 DFQATT and CDR2 SNEGSKA (reference sequence). For the CDR3, the DNA is TGCAGTGCTAGAGCGCGCCGGACGGTGAACACTGAAGCTTTCTTT. The encoded protein is CSARARRTVNTEAFF.